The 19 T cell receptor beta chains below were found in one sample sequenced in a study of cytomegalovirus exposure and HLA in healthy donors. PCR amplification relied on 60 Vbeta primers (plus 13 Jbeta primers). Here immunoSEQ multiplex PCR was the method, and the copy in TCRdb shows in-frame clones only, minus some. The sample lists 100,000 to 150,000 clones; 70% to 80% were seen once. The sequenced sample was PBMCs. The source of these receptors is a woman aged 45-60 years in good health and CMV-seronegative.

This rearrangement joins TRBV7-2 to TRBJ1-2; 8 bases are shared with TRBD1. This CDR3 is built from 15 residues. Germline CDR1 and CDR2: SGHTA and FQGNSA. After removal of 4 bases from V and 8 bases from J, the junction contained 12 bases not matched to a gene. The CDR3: CASSYSQQGVAGYTF. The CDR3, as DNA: TGTGCCAGCAGCTACAGCCAACAGGGGGTGGCGGGCTACACCTTC.

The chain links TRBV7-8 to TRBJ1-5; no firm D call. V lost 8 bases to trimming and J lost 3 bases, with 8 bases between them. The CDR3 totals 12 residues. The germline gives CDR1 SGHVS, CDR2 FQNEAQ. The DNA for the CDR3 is TGTGCCAGCTCATCCCCCAATCAGCCCCAGCATTTT. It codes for CASSSPNQPQHF.

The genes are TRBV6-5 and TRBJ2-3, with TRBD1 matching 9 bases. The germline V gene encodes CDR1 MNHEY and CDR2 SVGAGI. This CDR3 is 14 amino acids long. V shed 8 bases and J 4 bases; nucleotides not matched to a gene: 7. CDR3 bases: TGTGCCAGCTCGGGGACAGGGTCGGCAGATACGCAGTATTTT. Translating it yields CASSGTGSADTQYF.

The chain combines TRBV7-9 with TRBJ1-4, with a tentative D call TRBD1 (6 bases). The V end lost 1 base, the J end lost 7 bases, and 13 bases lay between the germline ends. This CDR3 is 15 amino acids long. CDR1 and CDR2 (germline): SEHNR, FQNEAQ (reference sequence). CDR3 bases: TGTGCCAGCAGCTTAGAGCGGGGGGCGGGTGAAAAACTGTTTTTT. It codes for CASSLERGAGEKLFF.

CDR3 region: CASSPRGLGNTEAFF. The CDR3 DNA follows: TGTGCCAGCAGCCCGAGGGGGCTTGGGAACACTGAAGCTTTCTTT. The chain carries TRBV6-5 and TRBJ1-1; 7 bases are a match to TRBD1. The length of the CDR3 is 15 residues. V gave up 6 bases and J gave up 1 base; unmatched junction bases: 8. In germline, CDR1 is MNHEY, CDR2 SVGAGI.

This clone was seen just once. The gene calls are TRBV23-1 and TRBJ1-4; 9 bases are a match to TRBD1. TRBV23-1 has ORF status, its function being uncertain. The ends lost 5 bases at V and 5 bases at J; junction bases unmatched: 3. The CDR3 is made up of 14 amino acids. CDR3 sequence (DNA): TGCGCCAGCAGTTACAGGGGGCCAAATGAAAAACTGTTTTTT. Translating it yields CASSYRGPNEKLFF.

The CDR3 DNA reads TGTGCCTCGGGACAGGGGACCGGTACGCAGTATTTT. This translates into CASGQGTGTQYF. This chain connects TRBV30 to TRBJ2-3; 10 positions agree with TRBD1. After removal of 7 bases from V and 8 bases from J, the junction contained 6 bases not matched to a gene. The CDR3 is made up of 12 amino acids. Germline loops: CDR1 GTSNPN, CDR2 SVGIG (reference sequence).

The CDR3 coding sequence is TGTGCCAGCAGCTTAGTGTCGGGGGGGGGAACTGAAGCTTTCTTT. Translation: CASSLVSGGGTEAFF. The chain links TRBV11-3 to TRBJ1-1; possibly TRBD1 for D (5 bases). The CDR3 spans 15 residues. The germline gives CDR1 SGHNT, CDR2 YENEEA. Trimming took off 1 base at V and 5 bases at J, with 14 bases between the two ends.

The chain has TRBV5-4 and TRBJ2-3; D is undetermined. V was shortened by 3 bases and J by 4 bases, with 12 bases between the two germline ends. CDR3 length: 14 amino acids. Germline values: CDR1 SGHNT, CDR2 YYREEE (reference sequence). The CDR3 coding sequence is TGTGCCAGCAGCTCTTCTGTGGCGGCAGATACGCAGTATTTT. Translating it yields CASSSSVAADTQYF.

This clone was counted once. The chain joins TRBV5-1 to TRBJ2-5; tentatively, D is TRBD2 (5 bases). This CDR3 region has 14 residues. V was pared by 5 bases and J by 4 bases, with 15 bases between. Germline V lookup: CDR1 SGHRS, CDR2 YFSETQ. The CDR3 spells CASRSTGLAETQYF. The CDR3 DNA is TGCGCCAGCAGGTCTACCGGACTGGCAGAGACCCAGTACTTC.

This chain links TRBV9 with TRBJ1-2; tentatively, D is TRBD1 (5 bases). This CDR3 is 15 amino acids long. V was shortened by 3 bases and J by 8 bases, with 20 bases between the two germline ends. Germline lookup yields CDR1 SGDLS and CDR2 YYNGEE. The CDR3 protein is CASSGGTRVTGGYTF. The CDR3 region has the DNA TGTGCCAGCAGCGGAGGGACTCGGGTGACGGGGGGCTACACCTTC.

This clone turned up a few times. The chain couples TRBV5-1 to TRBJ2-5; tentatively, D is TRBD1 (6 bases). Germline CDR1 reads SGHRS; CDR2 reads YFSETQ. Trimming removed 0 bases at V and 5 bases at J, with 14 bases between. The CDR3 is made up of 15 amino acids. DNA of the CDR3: TGCGCCAGCAGCTTGGACTGGGGGCGCTGGGAGACCCAGTACTTC. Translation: CASSLDWGRWETQYF.

In nucleotides, the CDR3 is TGTGCCAGCAGCGCATCCCTAGACCCTCAAGAGACCCAGTACTTC. Its translation is CASSASLDPQETQYF. V and J are TRBV9 and TRBJ2-5; no clear D. V was trimmed by 3 bases and J by 2 bases, leaving 14 bases between them. The germline V gene encodes CDR1 SGDLS and CDR2 YYNGEE. The length of the CDR3 is 15 residues.

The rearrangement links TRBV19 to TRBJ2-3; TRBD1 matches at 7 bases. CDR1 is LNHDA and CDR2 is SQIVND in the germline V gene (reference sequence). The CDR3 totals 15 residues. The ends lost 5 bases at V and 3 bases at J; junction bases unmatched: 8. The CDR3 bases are TGTGCCAGTAGTCCCCGGGACAGCAGGACAGATACGCAGTATTTT. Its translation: CASSPRDSRTDTQYF.

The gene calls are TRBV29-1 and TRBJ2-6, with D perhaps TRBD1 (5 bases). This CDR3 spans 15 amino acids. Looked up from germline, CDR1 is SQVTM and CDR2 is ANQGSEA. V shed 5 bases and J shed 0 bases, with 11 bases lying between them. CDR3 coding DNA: TGCAGCGTTACTACAGGAAACTCTGGGGCCAACGTCCTGACTTTC. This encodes CSVTTGNSGANVLTF.

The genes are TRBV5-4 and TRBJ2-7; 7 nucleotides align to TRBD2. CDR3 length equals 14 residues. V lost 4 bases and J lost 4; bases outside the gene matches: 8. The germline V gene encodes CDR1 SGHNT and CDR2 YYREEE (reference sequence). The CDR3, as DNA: TGTGCCAGCAGCCCCAGGGACGGGAGGTACGAGCAGTACTTC. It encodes CASSPRDGRYEQYF.

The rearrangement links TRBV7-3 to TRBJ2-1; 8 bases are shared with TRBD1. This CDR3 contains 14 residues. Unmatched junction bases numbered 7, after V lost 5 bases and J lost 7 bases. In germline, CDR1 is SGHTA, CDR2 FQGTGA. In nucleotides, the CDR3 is TGTGCCAGCAGCCCTGGGACAGGTCTGAATGAGCAGTTCTTC. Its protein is CASSPGTGLNEQFF.

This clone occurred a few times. CDR3 region: CASSTLDREAGEKLFF. CDR3 coding DNA: TGTGCCAGTAGTACACTCGACAGGGAGGCGGGTGAAAAACTGTTTTTT. The chain combines TRBV19 with TRBJ1-4; TRBD1 matches at 7 bases. The CDR3 spans 16 residues. With V trimmed by 4 bases and J by 7 bases, 12 bases remained unmatched. CDR1 and CDR2 (germline): LNHDA, SQIVND (reference sequence).

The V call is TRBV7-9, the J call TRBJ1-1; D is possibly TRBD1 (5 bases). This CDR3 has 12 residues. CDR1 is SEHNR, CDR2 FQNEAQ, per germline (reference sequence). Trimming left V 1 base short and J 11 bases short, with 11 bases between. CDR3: CASSLGRVGAFF. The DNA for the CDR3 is TGTGCCAGCAGCTTAGGCAGGGTTGGCGCTTTCTTT.